This T cell receptor (beta chain) is from a study of PD-1 blockade in classical Hodgkin lymphoma. Brentuximab vedotin exposure varied, and every patient relapsed after autologous stem cell transplantation. Using immunoSEQ multiplex PCR, the repertoire was profiled, and TCRdb retains in-frame clones only, with some absent. The sample includes fewer than 25,000 clones, roughly 80% seen only once; the top ten take around 7.7%. Trimming stripped 5 bases from V and 0 bases from J, with 10 bases between. The CDR3 is 15 residues long. Germline V gene data show CDR1 as LNHDA and CDR2 as SQIVND (reference sequence).

The sequenced sample was peripheral blood mononuclear cells (PBMCs), obtained before the second cycle of nivolumab. V usage is TRBV19 and J usage is TRBJ1-4; D remains ambiguous. The TCR sequence derives from a human donor with classical Hodgkin lymphoma. The CDR3 here is CASSAYGATNEKLFF. The CDR3 DNA reads TGTGCCAGTAGTGCCTACGGGGCAACTAATGAAAAACTGTTTTTT.